Here is one T cell receptor beta chain with its context. The antigen is undetermined. Method: immunoSEQ multiplex PCR; TCRdb's copy keeps in-frame clones and lacks some. The sample has tens of thousands of clones; 70% to 90% are singletons. The data belong to a study of PD-L1 blockade in urothelial cancer. Study-wide background: Male sex and bladder-origin urothelial cancer were recorded for about 85% of the roughly 30 patients. Findings and limits, study-wide: Pretreatment clonality of the blood TCR repertoire below the median was predictive of superior survival.

This sample's time point: pretreatment peripheral blood. Germline CDR1 is ENHRY and CDR2 is SYGVKD. This CDR3 spans 16 amino acids. The V segment lost 1 base and the J segment 5 bases; nucleotides outside the gene matches: 8. The J gene is TRBJ1-1, the V gene TRBV10-3; 9 bases align to TRBD1. The sample consisted of PBMCs, taken around atezolizumab (anti-PD-L1) treatment. This clonotype was sampled from a man aged 70-80 years with urothelial cancer. DNA for the CDR3: TGTGCCATCAGTGAGTTATCCCCGGGACAGGGTACTGAAGCTTTCTTT. Protein: CAISELSPGQGTEAFF.